This T cell receptor (beta chain) was obtained from a study of graft-versus-host responses after intestinal transplantation. On the study more broadly: Recipients had multivisceral, liver-intestinal, or isolated intestinal transplants.

V was cut by 2 bases and J by 3 bases, with 16 bases left in between. From germline, CDR1 is SEHNR and CDR2 FQNEAQ (reference sequence). The CDR3 consists of 16 residues. With respect to this clone: Its antigen is currently unknown.

Regarding the study as a whole: Early post-transplant HvG declines were associated with peak circulating GvH clone levels. Recipient marrow held GvH clones, some first seen in ileum or blood.

TCRdb's table, derived via immunoSEQ multiplex PCR, lists solely in-frame clones and lacks some. In the table there are around 99,000 clones, about 87% of which are singletons. This sequence joins TRBV7-9 and TRBJ1-1, with D perhaps TRBD1 (6 bases). The sequence derives from a human donor who was the organ donor for an intestinal transplant. This sample comprised unstimulated CD4+ T cells sorted from spleen or lymph node cells, obtained before transplant. In DNA form, the CDR3 reads TGTGCCAGCAGCTTAATGGGGGGGCTCCGGGACACTGAAGCTTTCTTT. This gives the protein CASSLMGGLRDTEAFF. The variable domain in full, completed from reference TRBV7-9 and TRBJ1-1, reads DTGVSQNPRHKITKRGQNVTFRCDPISEHNRLYWYRQTLGQGPEFLTYFQNEAQLEKSRLLSDRFSAERPKGSFSTLEIQRTEQGDSAMYLCASSLMGGLRDTEAFFGQGTRLTVV.